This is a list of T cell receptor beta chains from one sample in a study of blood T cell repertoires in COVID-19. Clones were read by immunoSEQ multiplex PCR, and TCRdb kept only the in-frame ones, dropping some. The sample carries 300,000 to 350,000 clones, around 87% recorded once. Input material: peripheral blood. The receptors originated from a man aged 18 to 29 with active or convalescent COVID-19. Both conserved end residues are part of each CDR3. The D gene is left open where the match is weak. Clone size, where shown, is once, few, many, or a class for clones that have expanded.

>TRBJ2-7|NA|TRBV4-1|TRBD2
TGCGCCAGCAGCCGAGGTTCTAGCGGCTCCTACGAGCAGTACTTC
CASSRGSSGSYEQYF
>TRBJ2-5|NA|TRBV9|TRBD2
TGTGCCAGCAGCAGGACCCCCCGTAGCGGGGGTTTTCGGGAGACCCAGTACTTC
CASSRTPRSGGFRETQYF
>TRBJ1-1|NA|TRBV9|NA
TGTGCCAGCAGCGCAGTCTCAGCGGGAGGGAACACTGAAGCTTTCTTT
CASSAVSAGGNTEAFF
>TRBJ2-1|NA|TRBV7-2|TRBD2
TGTGCCAGCAGCTTAGTGGGACTAGCCGGTAGGGGAAATGAGCAGTTCTTC
CASSLVGLAGRGNEQFF
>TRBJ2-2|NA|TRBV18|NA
TGTGCCAGCTCACTCACTCGGGTTGCCAGCACCGGGGAGCTGTTTTTT
CASSLTRVASTGELFF
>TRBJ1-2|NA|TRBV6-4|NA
TGTGCCAGCATGGGAAGGGAGACCGGCTACACCTTC
CASMGRETGYTF
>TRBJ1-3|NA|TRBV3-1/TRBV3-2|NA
TGTGCCAGCAGCCAAGCAGGGTTTGGAGGAAACACCATATATTTT
CASSQAGFGGNTIYF
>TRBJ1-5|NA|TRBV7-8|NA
TGTGCCAGCAGCTTAGGAGTTTTCGGGCCCCAGCATTTT
CASSLGVFGPQHF
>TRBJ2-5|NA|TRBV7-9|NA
TGTGCCAGCAGCTTACGGGGGGCGGAAGAGACCCAGTACTTC
CASSLRGAEETQYF
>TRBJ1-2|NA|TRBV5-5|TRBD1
TGTGCCAGCAGCCCCGGGACAGGGGTGGACTATGGCTACACCTTC
CASSPGTGVDYGYTF
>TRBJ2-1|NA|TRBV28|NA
TGTGCCAGCAGTTCTTACTTAGAGCAGTTCTTC
CASSSYLEQFF
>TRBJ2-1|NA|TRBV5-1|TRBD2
TGCGCCAGCATCGGACTAGCGGAGGGCCTTGGTCCTGCAAGCTCCTACAATGAGCAGTTCTTC
CASIGLAEGLGPASSYNEQFF
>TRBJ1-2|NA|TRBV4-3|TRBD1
TGCGCCAGCAGCCAACCGGGACAGAACTATGGCTACACCTTC
CASSQPGQNYGYTF
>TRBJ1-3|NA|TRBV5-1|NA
TGCGCCAGCAGACAAAACTCTGGAAACACCATATATTTT
CASRQNSGNTIYF
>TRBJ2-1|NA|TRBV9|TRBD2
TGTGCCAGCAGCGTAGGCCTTAGCGGGGTTGATGAGCAGTTCTTC
CASSVGLSGVDEQFF
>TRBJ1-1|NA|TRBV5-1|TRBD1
TGCGCCAGCAGCAAGGACAGGGCAAGGAACACTGAAGCTTTCTTT
CASSKDRARNTEAFF
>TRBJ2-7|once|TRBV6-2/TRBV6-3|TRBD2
TGTGCCAGCAGTTTTCGCTCCCCCTCGGGAGGGCCCTACGAGCAGTACTTC
CASSFRSPSGGPYEQYF
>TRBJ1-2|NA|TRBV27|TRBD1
TGTGCCAGCAGTCGCTGGACAGGGGATGGCTACACCTTC
CASSRWTGDGYTF
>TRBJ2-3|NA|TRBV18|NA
TGTGCCAGCTCACTAACACCGGGACACTCCACAGATACGCAGTATTTT
CASSLTPGHSTDTQYF
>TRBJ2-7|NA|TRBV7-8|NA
TGTGCCAGCAGCCCAGACAGTGCCTACGAGCAGTACTTC
CASSPDSAYEQYF
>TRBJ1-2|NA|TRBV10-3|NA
TGTGCCATCAGTGAGCGCGGGGGGTCGGGCTATGGCTACACCTTC
CAISERGGSGYGYTF
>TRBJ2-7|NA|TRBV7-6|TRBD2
TGTGCCAGCAGCCCGCGGACTAGCGGGATCAACGAGCAGTACTTC
CASSPRTSGINEQYF
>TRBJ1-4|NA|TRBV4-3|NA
TGCGCCAGCAGCCAAGTTGTAAGAGGCCTTGCAACTAATGAAAAACTGTTTTTT
CASSQVVRGLATNEKLFF
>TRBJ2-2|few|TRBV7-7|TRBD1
TGTGCCAGCAGCTTATACTGGCCCGGGACAGGGAACACCGGGGAGCTGTTTTTT
CASSLYWPGTGNTGELFF
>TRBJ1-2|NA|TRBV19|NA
TGTGCCAGTAGTAGCCAAGCGAACTATGGCTACACCTTC
CASSSQANYGYTF
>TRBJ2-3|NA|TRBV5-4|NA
TGTGCCAGCAGCTGGGACAACACAGATACGCAGTATTTT
CASSWDNTDTQYF
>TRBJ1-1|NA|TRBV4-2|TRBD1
TGTGCCAGCAGCCAAGTGGTAGTGACAGGGCGATTCGCTGAAGCTTTCTTT
CASSQVVVTGRFAEAFF
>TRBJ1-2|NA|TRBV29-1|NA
TGCAGCGGCGAAATATACAGGGAGATTGGCTATGGCTACACCTTC
CSGEIYREIGYGYTF
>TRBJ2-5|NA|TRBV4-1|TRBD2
TGCGCCAGCAGCCAAGACCCCGGGGCGGGAGGGGGTCAAGAGACCCAGTACTTC
CASSQDPGAGGGQETQYF
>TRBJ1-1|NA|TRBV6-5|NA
TGTGCCAGCAGTTACTCCCGGCTGGGGGAGGGCACTGAAGCTTTCTTT
CASSYSRLGEGTEAFF
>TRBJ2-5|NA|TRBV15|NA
TGTGCCACCAGCAGAGGGGGGCGACAGGCGGGAGAGACCCAGTACTTC
CATSRGGRQAGETQYF
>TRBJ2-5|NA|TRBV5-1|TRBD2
TGCGCCAGCAGCGCAGGTGCGATCGGGGGGGAGACCCAGTACTTC
CASSAGAIGGETQYF
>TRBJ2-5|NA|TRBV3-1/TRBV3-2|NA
TGTGCCAGCAGCCAAGGATATAGCGGAAGTCAAGAGACCCAGTACTTC
CASSQGYSGSQETQYF
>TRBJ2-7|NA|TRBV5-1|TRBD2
TGCGCCAGCAGCCTAAGATTAGCGGGAGCGGCCCACGAGCAGTACTTC
CASSLRLAGAAHEQYF
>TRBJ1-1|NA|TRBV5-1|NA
TGCGCCAGCAGCTTGTATAACCCGCGGGACACTGAAGCTTTCTTT
CASSLYNPRDTEAFF
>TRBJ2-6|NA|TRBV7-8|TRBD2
TGTGCCAGCAGCTTTCTAGCGGTAAACTCTGGGGCCAACGTCCTGACTTTC
CASSFLAVNSGANVLTF
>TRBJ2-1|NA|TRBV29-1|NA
TGCAGCGTTGAAAACCCCCCCGGGACAAATGAGCAGTTCTTC
CSVENPPGTNEQFF
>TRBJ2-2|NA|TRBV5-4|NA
TGTGCCAGCAGTCGTGGTGGCCCCGGGGAGCTGTTTTTT
CASSRGGPGELFF
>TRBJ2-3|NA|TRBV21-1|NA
TGTGCCAGCAGCGAAAAAATGACTAGTTTTTTCGGGACAGATACGCAGTATTTT
CASSEKMTSFFGTDTQYF
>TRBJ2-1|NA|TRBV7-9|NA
TGTGCCAGCAGCAAGGAGTTTAGATCCTACAATGAGCAGTTCTTC
CASSKEFRSYNEQFF
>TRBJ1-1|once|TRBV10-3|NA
TGTGCCATCAGTGAGTGGTTCGGGACAGAAGCTTTCTTT
CAISEWFGTEAFF
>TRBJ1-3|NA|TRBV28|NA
TGTGCCAGCAGTTTGGTAAATACCGCTATTGGAAACACCATATATTTT
CASSLVNTAIGNTIYF